What follows describes a single T cell receptor (beta chain). The antigen remains unidentified. The data stem from a study of shared clonotypes between healthy human individuals. Profiled with immunoSEQ multiplex PCR; TCRdb holds only in-frame clones, not every one. Here the sample spans about 520,000 clones, around 95% being singletons. Investigators divided CD4+ cells into CD45RA+ naive and CD45RA-negative memory subsets. Findings of the study overall: Represented genetic and exposure-history diversity was restricted by having few donors.

Sequenced input: naive CD4+ T cells sorted from blood. Documented subset: CD45RA+ positively selected. The sequence was obtained from a woman under 40 in good health.

The CDR3 loop reads CASSWSTGITDTQYF. DNA for the CDR3: TGCGCCAGCAGCTGGTCCACTGGAATCACAGATACGCAGTATTTT. The J gene is TRBJ2-3, the V gene TRBV5-1; D call uncertain. Deletions cut 3 bases from V and 2 bases from J, with 13 bases between. The CDR3 has 15 amino acids. Germline values: CDR1 SGHRS, CDR2 YFSETQ. The full variable domain, in which reference TRBV5-1 and TRBJ2-3 provide the parts outside the CDR3, is KAGVTQTPRYLIKTRGQQVTLSCSPISGHRSVSWYQQTPGQGLQFLFEYFSETQRNKGNFPGRFSGRQFSNSRSEMNVSTLELGDSALYLCASSWSTGITDTQYFGPGTRLTVL.